These T cell receptor beta chains were read from a single sample in a study of Graves' ophthalmopathy and Graves' hyperthyroidism. TCRdb reprocessed the multiplex PCR reads with MiXCR, giving one entry per CDR3 protein. The sample carries about 400,000 distinct CDR3 sequences, about 16% recorded once. The specimen sequenced was peripheral blood. Every receptor here comes from a woman aged 18-29 years with Graves' ophthalmopathy. CDR3s include the opening cysteine and the closing phenylalanine or tryptophan. The D gene is left open where the match is weak. Expanded clones get a size class; other rows say once, few or many, or leave the size out.

CDR3 DNA: TGCAGCGTTGACTCCACCCTAGCGGGATATAGCACAGATACGCAGTATTTT
CDR3 protein: CSVDSTLAGYSTDTQYF
D gene: TRBD2
V gene: TRBV29-1
J gene: TRBJ2-3
clone size: many

CDR3 DNA: TGTGCCAGCAGTTCTAGGACAGGGTGGACCGGGGAGCTGTTTTTT
CDR3 protein: CASSSRTGWTGELFF
D gene: TRBD1
V gene: TRBV12-3/TRBV12-4
J gene: TRBJ2-2
clone size: -

CDR3 DNA: TGTGCCAGCAGTTTATGGGGAAAGTCCGGCTACACCTTC
CDR3 protein: CASSLWGKSGYTF
D gene: -
V gene: TRBV28
J gene: TRBJ1-2
clone size: -

CDR3 DNA: TGTGCCAGCAGTCTCCCCGGAGCTGAGACCCAGTACTTC
CDR3 protein: CASSLPGAETQYF
D gene: -
V gene: TRBV12-3/TRBV12-4
J gene: TRBJ2-5
clone size: many

CDR3 DNA: TGCAGTGCCCATCAGGCCGGGTTCTATAATTCACCCCTCCACTTT
CDR3 protein: CSAHQAGFYNSPLHF
D gene: -
V gene: TRBV20-1
J gene: TRBJ1-6
clone size: many

CDR3 DNA: TGTGCCAGCAGCCTTGGGGACAGCTACAACACTGAAGCTTTCTTT
CDR3 protein: CASSLGDSYNTEAFF
D gene: TRBD1
V gene: TRBV9
J gene: TRBJ1-1
clone size: many

CDR3 DNA: TGTGCCAGCAGTTACTCAAGGATGGCCAAAAACATTCAGTACTTC
CDR3 protein: CASSYSRMAKNIQYF
D gene: -
V gene: TRBV6-5
J gene: TRBJ2-4
clone size: many

CDR3 DNA: TGCGCCAGCAGCGTGGGAAGCAATCAGCCCCAGCATTTT
CDR3 protein: CASSVGSNQPQHF
D gene: -
V gene: TRBV5-1
J gene: TRBJ1-5
clone size: many

CDR3 DNA: TGTGCCAGCTACAGGGGGGGGATGAACACTGAAGCTTTCTTT
CDR3 protein: CASYRGGMNTEAFF
D gene: TRBD1
V gene: TRBV7-2
J gene: TRBJ1-1
clone size: once

CDR3 DNA: TGTGCCAGCAGCGTAGGGGGGTCGTCTGGAAACACCATATATTTT
CDR3 protein: CASSVGGSSGNTIYF
D gene: -
V gene: TRBV9
J gene: TRBJ1-3
clone size: many

CDR3 DNA: TGTGCCACTTCGACTAGCGGGATGCGAGAGACCCAGTACTTC
CDR3 protein: CATSTSGMRETQYF
D gene: TRBD2
V gene: TRBV6-2/TRBV6-3
J gene: TRBJ2-5
clone size: -

CDR3 DNA: TGTGCCAGCAGCCCCCTGGCTAGCGCGAGAACTTACGAGCAGTACTTC
CDR3 protein: CASSPLASARTYEQYF
D gene: -
V gene: TRBV11-2
J gene: TRBJ2-7
clone size: -

CDR3 DNA: TGTGCCAGCAGTTTAGAGGGGAACTACGAGCAGTACTTC
CDR3 protein: CASSLEGNYEQYF
D gene: -
V gene: TRBV7-2
J gene: TRBJ2-7
clone size: many

CDR3 DNA: TGTGCCAGCAGCCCCCGGGACCCCATTGCCGGGGAGCTGTTTTTT
CDR3 protein: CASSPRDPIAGELFF
D gene: -
V gene: TRBV12-3/TRBV12-4
J gene: TRBJ2-2
clone size: many

CDR3 DNA: TGTGCCAGCAGCTTCTCAGGGCCTACTTCCTACGAGCAGTACTTC
CDR3 protein: CASSFSGPTSYEQYF
D gene: -
V gene: TRBV7-2
J gene: TRBJ2-7
clone size: many

CDR3 DNA: TGTGCCTGGAGTTCTCCTTCTTGGGTATACGAGCAGTACTTC
CDR3 protein: CAWSSPSWVYEQYF
D gene: -
V gene: TRBV30
J gene: TRBJ2-7
clone size: -

CDR3 DNA: TGCGCCAGCAGCCAAGATCGGGCAGTCGCTGGAAACACCATATATTTT
CDR3 protein: CASSQDRAVAGNTIYF
D gene: -
V gene: TRBV4-3
J gene: TRBJ1-3
clone size: many

CDR3 DNA: TGTGCCAGCAGTCCTGGTTTAGGGACAGTTGAAGCTTTCTTT
CDR3 protein: CASSPGLGTVEAFF
D gene: TRBD1
V gene: TRBV27
J gene: TRBJ1-1
clone size: many

CDR3 DNA: TGTGCCAGCAGGGAGGGCAGGATGAACACTGAAGCTTTCTTT
CDR3 protein: CASREGRMNTEAFF
D gene: -
V gene: TRBV6-1
J gene: TRBJ1-1
clone size: many

CDR3 DNA: TGTGCCAGCAGGCGCTCGGCGAGCTCCTACGAGCAGTACTTC
CDR3 protein: CASRRSASSYEQYF
D gene: -
V gene: TRBV6-5
J gene: TRBJ2-7
clone size: many

CDR3 DNA: TGTGCCAGCCGCTCTCACCCCACTAACGAGCAGTACTTC
CDR3 protein: CASRSHPTNEQYF
D gene: -
V gene: TRBV5-6
J gene: TRBJ2-7
clone size: -

CDR3 DNA: TGTGCCAGCAGTGACCCCTCCCGGGGGGGCTATTATGGCTACACCTTC
CDR3 protein: CASSDPSRGGYYGYTF
D gene: -
V gene: TRBV25-1
J gene: TRBJ1-2
clone size: many